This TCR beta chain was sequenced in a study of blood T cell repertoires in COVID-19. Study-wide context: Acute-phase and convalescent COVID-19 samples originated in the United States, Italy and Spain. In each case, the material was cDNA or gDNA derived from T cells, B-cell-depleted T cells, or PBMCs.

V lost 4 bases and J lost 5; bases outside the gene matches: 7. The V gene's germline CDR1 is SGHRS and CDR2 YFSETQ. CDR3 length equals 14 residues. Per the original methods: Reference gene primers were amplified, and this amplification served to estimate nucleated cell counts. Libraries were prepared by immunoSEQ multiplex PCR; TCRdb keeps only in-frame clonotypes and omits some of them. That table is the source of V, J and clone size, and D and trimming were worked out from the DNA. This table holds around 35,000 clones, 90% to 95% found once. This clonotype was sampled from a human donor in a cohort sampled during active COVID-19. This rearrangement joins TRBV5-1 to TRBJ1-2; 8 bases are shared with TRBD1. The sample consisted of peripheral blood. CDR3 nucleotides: TGCGCCAGCAGCCCAGGACAGGGTCTTTATGGCTACACCTTC. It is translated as CASSPGQGLYGYTF.